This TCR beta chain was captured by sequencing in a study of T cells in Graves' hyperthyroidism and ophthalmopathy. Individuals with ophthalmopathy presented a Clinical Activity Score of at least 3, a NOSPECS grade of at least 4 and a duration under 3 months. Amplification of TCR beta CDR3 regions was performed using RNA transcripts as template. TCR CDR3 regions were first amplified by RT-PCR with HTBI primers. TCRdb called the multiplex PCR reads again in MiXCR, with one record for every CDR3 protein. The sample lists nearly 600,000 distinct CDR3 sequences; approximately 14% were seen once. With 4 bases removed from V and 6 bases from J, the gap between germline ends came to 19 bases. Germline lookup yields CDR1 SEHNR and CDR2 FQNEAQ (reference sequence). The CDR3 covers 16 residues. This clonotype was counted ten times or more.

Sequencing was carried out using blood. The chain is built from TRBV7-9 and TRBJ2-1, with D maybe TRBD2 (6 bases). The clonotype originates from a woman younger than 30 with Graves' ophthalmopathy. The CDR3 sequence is CASSYNRDSFTNEQFF. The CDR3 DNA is TGTGCCAGCAGCTATAATAGGGACTCATTCACCAATGAGCAGTTCTTC.